Below, 30 T cell receptor beta chains from the same sample are listed, as sequenced in a study of blood T cell repertoires in COVID-19. The data were produced by immunoSEQ multiplex PCR, yet TCRdb's version contains in-frame clones alone and is incomplete. Of roughly 200,000 clones listed, 81% are singletons. The specimen was peripheral blood. These receptors came from a woman older than 75 with acute or convalescent COVID-19.

The chain combines TRBV3-1 (or the pseudogene TRBV3-2) with TRBJ2-1; TRBD1 aligns across 8 bases. This CDR3 has 14 residues. V shed 4 bases and J 3 bases; nucleotides not matched to a gene: 2. Germline lookup yields CDR1 LGHDT and CDR2 YNNKEL (reference sequence). The CDR3 is CASSPTGDYNEQFF. CDR3 nucleotides: TGTGCCAGCAGCCCGACAGGGGACTACAATGAGCAGTTCTTC.

This clone has only a few counts. The chain employs TRBV4-2 and TRBJ2-1; 11 bases line up with TRBD2. With 1 base clipped from V and 7 bases from J, the junction kept 6 bases outside the gene matches. Germline lookup yields CDR1 LGHNA and CDR2 YNFKEQ. The CDR3 contains 16 residues. CDR3 in amino acids: CASSQGSGGAGNEQFF. The CDR3 DNA reads as TGTGCCAGCAGCCAAGGTAGCGGGGGGGCAGGGAATGAGCAGTTCTTC.

Only a few counts were recorded for this clone. The chain uses TRBV29-1 and TRBJ2-7; D not certain. Trimming pared 1 base from V and 6 bases from J, leaving 13 bases between. The germline V gene encodes CDR1 SQVTM and CDR2 ANQGSEA. This CDR3 comprises 13 residues. Here the CDR3 reads CSVEGVVGGEQYF. Written as DNA, the CDR3 is TGCAGCGTTGAAGGGGTAGTTGGCGGCGAGCAGTACTTC.

Concerning this clone: Other DNA sequences in the same sample also yield this CDR3. This chain links TRBV3-1 (or the pseudogene TRBV3-2) with TRBJ1-6, with D perhaps TRBD1 (6 bases). Trimming took 8 bases from V and 7 from J, leaving 15 bases between them. CDR1 and CDR2 (germline): LGHDT, YNNKEL (reference sequence). CDR3 length: 14 residues. This CDR3 is CASGGGGHNSPLHF. As DNA, the CDR3 is TGTGCCAGCGGGGGCGGGGGGCACAATTCACCCCTCCACTTT.

Regarding this clone: This sample includes further DNA sequences coding for the same CDR3. The chain has TRBV3-1 (or the pseudogene TRBV3-2) and TRBJ1-2; a weak D match, TRBD1 (6 bases). The V and J ends lost 0 bases and 8 bases respectively, with 10 bases between them. Germline assignment: CDR1 LGHDT and CDR2 YNNKEL (reference sequence). The CDR3 consists of 13 residues. CDR3 region: CASSQDPRGGYTF. CDR3 DNA sequence: TGTGCCAGCAGCCAAGACCCCAGGGGAGGCTACACCTTC.

CDR3 region: CASSQERSQETQYF. CDR3 coding DNA: TGTGCCAGCAGCCAGGAGCGGTCCCAAGAGACCCAGTACTTC. The rearrangement joins TRBV4-2 to TRBJ2-5; the D gene is possibly TRBD2 (5 bases). V gave up 3 bases and J gave up 1 base, with 9 bases separating them. This CDR3 contains 14 residues. CDR1 and CDR2 from the germline V gene are LGHNA and YNFKEQ.

The chain has TRBV5-4 and TRBJ2-7; tentatively, D is TRBD2 (5 bases). Germline values: CDR1 SGHNT, CDR2 YYREEE (reference sequence). The CDR3 runs to 16 residues. Trimming shortened V by 1 base and J by 0 bases, and 14 bases separated the two germline ends. Here the CDR3 reads CASSLSGSRSSYEQYF. Here the CDR3 DNA reads TGTGCCAGCAGCTTGTCGGGGTCCCGTTCCTCCTACGAGCAGTACTTC.

This clone was seen a handful of times. The rearrangement uses TRBV19 and TRBJ2-5; 11 nucleotides match TRBD2. Trimming removed 1 base from V and 5 bases from J; junction bases left unmatched: 9. Germline values: CDR1 LNHDA, CDR2 SQIVND (reference sequence). The CDR3 consists of 17 residues. CDR3 region: CASSIVRGLAARETQYF. CDR3 DNA: TGTGCCAGTAGTATAGTAAGGGGACTAGCGGCCAGGGAGACCCAGTACTTC.

This clone was seen ten or more times. In DNA form, the CDR3 reads TGTGCCAGTAAAGAATCGACAGGGAGCTACACTGAAGCTTTCTTT. It encodes CASKESTGSYTEAFF. The chain has TRBV19 and TRBJ1-1; 7 positions agree with TRBD1. CDR1 and CDR2 from the germline V gene are LNHDA and SQIVND (reference sequence). The trim removed 7 bases at V and 3 bases at J, leaving 11 bases unmatched. The CDR3 length is 15 residues.

The rearrangement links TRBV3-1 (or the pseudogene TRBV3-2) to TRBJ1-1; 7 bases agree with TRBD1. In germline, CDR1 is LGHDT, CDR2 YNNKEL (reference sequence). V shed 4 bases and J 1 base; nucleotides not matched to a gene: 0. The CDR3 is made up of 13 amino acids. In DNA form, the CDR3 reads TGTGCCAGCAGCCGGACAGGGAACACTGAAGCTTTCTTT. Protein product: CASSRTGNTEAFF.

The chain employs TRBV12-5 and TRBJ2-3; weak D call: TRBD1 (5 bases). Germline V gene lookup returns CDR1 LGHNT and CDR2 FRNRAP. Trimming took 4 bases from V and 3 from J, leaving 8 bases between them. This CDR3 spans 13 amino acids. For the CDR3, the DNA is TGTGCTAGTGGTTCAGGGTTTACAGATACGCAGTATTTT. This gives the protein CASGSGFTDTQYF.

The chain employs TRBV3-1 (or the pseudogene TRBV3-2) and TRBJ2-1; TRBD2 aligns across 12 bases. Trimming took 3 bases from V and 8 from J; bases not matched to a gene: 5. The germline V gene has CDR1 LGHDT and CDR2 YNNKEL (reference sequence). This CDR3 contains 15 residues. CDR3 DNA sequence: TGTGCCAGCAGCCACAGACTAGCGGGGGTTGATGAGCAGTTCTTC. Protein product: CASSHRLAGVDEQFF.

The chain is built from TRBV18 and TRBJ1-1; D not certain. The V gene's germline CDR1 is KGHSH and CDR2 LQKENI. This CDR3 has 13 amino acids. Trimming shortened V by 0 bases and J by 6 bases, and 8 bases separated the two germline ends. CDR3 residues: CASSPPTAAEAFF. Here the CDR3 DNA reads TGTGCCAGCTCACCACCAACAGCCGCTGAAGCTTTCTTT.

The V and J genes are TRBV7-9 and TRBJ2-1, with 9 bases fitting TRBD2. J lost 10 bases, V lost 2 bases, and 9 bases had no gene match. The germline gives CDR1 SEHNR, CDR2 FQNEAQ (reference sequence). The CDR3 loop spans 15 amino acids. CDR3 sequence reads: CASSLNERGAGEQFF. CDR3 DNA: TGTGCCAGCAGCTTAAACGAGCGGGGGGCGGGCGAGCAGTTCTTC.

The genes are TRBV28 and TRBJ1-5; 7 nucleotides line up with TRBD1. CDR1 and CDR2 (germline): MDHEN, SYDVKM. Trimming at V came to 7 bases and at J to 6 bases, leaving 6 bases not matched to a gene. CDR3 length equals 13 residues. For the CDR3, the DNA is TGTGCCAGCATACAGGGGAGCGGTCAGCCCCAGCATTTT. Translating gives CASIQGSGQPQHF.

The J gene is TRBJ1-3, the V gene TRBV5-4; D possibly corresponds to TRBD1 (5 bases). This CDR3 has 16 amino acids. From germline, CDR1 is SGHNT and CDR2 YYREEE (reference sequence). V shed 3 bases and J shed 4 bases, with 17 bases lying between them. The CDR3, as DNA: TGTGCCAGCAGCTCAGGGTCCCCAGGATCAGGAAACACCATATATTTT. Translated, it gives CASSSGSPGSGNTIYF.

The J gene is TRBJ1-5, the V gene TRBV2; D unresolved. V was pared by 5 bases and J by 4 bases, with 6 bases between. The CDR3 extends over 12 amino acids. Germline loops: CDR1 SNHLY, CDR2 FYNNEI. The CDR3 here is CASSINNQPQHF. The CDR3 DNA reads TGTGCCAGCAGTATCAATAATCAGCCCCAGCATTTT.

This chain uses TRBV7-3 with TRBJ2-2; 9 nucleotides agree with TRBD2. The CDR3 runs to 16 residues. Germline V gene data show CDR1 as SGHTA and CDR2 as FQGTGA. V trimming: 5 bases; J trimming: 2 bases; junction bases outside the gene matches: 6. The CDR3 reads CASSPWTSVNTGELFF. In DNA, the CDR3 is TGTGCCAGCAGCCCCTGGACTAGCGTAAACACCGGGGAGCTGTTTTTT.

This chain connects TRBV18 to TRBJ1-1, with 7 bases that match TRBD1. Germline V gene data show CDR1 as KGHSH and CDR2 as LQKENI. The CDR3 consists of 14 residues. Trimming removed 2 bases from V and 1 base from J; junction bases left unmatched: 1. DNA for the CDR3: TGTGCCAGCTCACCAGCAGGGGGGAACACTGAAGCTTTCTTT. This sequence encodes CASSPAGGNTEAFF.

The V and J genes are TRBV18 and TRBJ1-4, with a possible D match to TRBD1 (5 bases). This CDR3 spans 15 amino acids. Trimming took 4 bases from V and 3 from J, leaving 12 bases between them. Germline values: CDR1 KGHSH, CDR2 LQKENI. The CDR3, as DNA: TGTGCCAGCTCACGTATAGACAGTGCTAATGAAAAACTGTTTTTT. This translates into CASSRIDSANEKLFF.

The V call is TRBV7-9, the J call TRBJ1-6, with D possibly matching TRBD1 (5 bases). This CDR3 region has 14 residues. The V gene's germline CDR1 is SEHNR and CDR2 FQNEAQ (reference sequence). V was pared by 7 bases and J by 5 bases, with 12 bases between. CDR3 protein: CASTLGGNNSPLHF. The DNA for the CDR3 is TGTGCCAGCACCCTGGGGGGAAATAATTCACCCCTCCACTTT.

The chain combines TRBV28 with TRBJ1-4; the D is unclear. V lost 8 bases to trimming and J lost 0 bases, with 13 bases between them. The CDR3 is 15 residues long. The germline V gene has CDR1 MDHEN and CDR2 SYDVKM. CDR3 residues: CASGFNGATNEKLFF. The CDR3 region has the DNA TGTGCCAGCGGATTTAACGGGGCAACTAATGAAAAACTGTTTTTT.

The genes are TRBV5-8 and TRBJ1-1; 7 positions match TRBD1. The CDR3 is 14 residues long. The trim removed 4 bases at V and 1 base at J, leaving 4 bases unmatched. Germline V gene data show CDR1 as SGHTS and CDR2 as YDEGEE. The CDR3 DNA sequence: TGTGCCAGCAGCCACAAGGGGGCGAACACTGAAGCTTTCTTT. Translating gives CASSHKGANTEAFF.

The CDR3 loop is CASSDFRDTQSGANVLTF. The CDR3 DNA is TGCGCCAGCAGTGACTTTCGGGACACCCAATCTGGGGCCAACGTCCTGACTTTC. The chain couples TRBV10-1 to TRBJ2-6; maybe TRBD1 (6 bases). This CDR3 is 18 amino acids long. Trimming removed 3 bases at V and 1 base at J, with 16 bases between. Germline lookup yields CDR1 WNHNN and CDR2 SYGVQD (reference sequence).

Points on this clone: At the DNA level, this CDR3 is encoded by other sequences in the same sample as well. This sequence joins TRBV4-1 and TRBJ1-4; D is ambiguous. Germline V gene data show CDR1 as MGHRA and CDR2 as YSYEKL. The V end lost 0 bases, the J end lost 5 bases, and 10 bases lay between the germline ends. CDR3 size: 15 residues. The CDR3 reads CASSQDRRTNEKLFF. For the CDR3, the DNA is TGCGCCAGCAGCCAAGACAGGCGTACGAATGAAAAACTGTTTTTT.

The chain carries TRBV19 and TRBJ2-7, with D possibly matching TRBD1 (6 bases). The CDR3 consists of 14 residues. The ends were cut back, 6 bases at V and 2 bases at J, with 14 bases in the middle. CDR1 LNHDA and CDR2 SQIVND come from the germline V gene (reference sequence). As DNA, the CDR3 is TGTGCCAGTAGGTCGGCAGGGGACGCCTACGAGCAGTACTTC. Translating gives CASRSAGDAYEQYF.

This chain joins TRBV7-8 and TRBJ2-2; 8 bases line up with TRBD1. The CDR3 consists of 17 residues. CDR1 SGHVS and CDR2 FQNEAQ come from the germline V gene. V lost 1 base to trimming and J lost 5 bases; unmatched junction nucleotides: 9. This CDR3 reads CASSLVAGTGGTGELFF. The CDR3 DNA reads TGTGCCAGCAGCTTAGTCGCCGGGACAGGAGGGACCGGGGAGCTGTTTTTT.

The chain has TRBV9 and TRBJ1-2; the D gene is possibly TRBD1 (6 bases). The CDR3 is 13 residues long. Germline assignment: CDR1 SGDLS and CDR2 YYNGEE. V lost 3 bases to trimming and J lost 4 bases, with 10 bases between them. CDR3 region: CASSDQGSYGYTF. The CDR3 DNA sequence: TGTGCCAGCAGCGACCAGGGGAGCTATGGCTACACCTTC.

The chain combines TRBV7-2 with TRBJ2-5, with D possibly TRBD2 on 5 matching bases. The V end lost 3 bases, the J end lost 4 bases, and 12 bases lay between the germline ends. The CDR3 extends over 14 amino acids. The germline V gene has CDR1 SGHTA and CDR2 FQGNSA. The CDR3 sequence is CASSFGLAVETQYF. The CDR3 coding sequence is TGTGCCAGCAGCTTCGGGCTAGCAGTAGAGACCCAGTACTTC.

This chain links TRBV6-5 with TRBJ1-2; D is uncertain. In germline, CDR1 is MNHEY, CDR2 SVGAGI. Trimming shortened V by 5 bases and J by 3 bases, and 13 bases separated the two germline ends. This CDR3 is 14 amino acids long. The CDR3: CASSRAGIYYGYTF. CDR3 DNA: TGTGCCAGCAGTAGAGCCGGGATTTACTATGGCTACACCTTC.